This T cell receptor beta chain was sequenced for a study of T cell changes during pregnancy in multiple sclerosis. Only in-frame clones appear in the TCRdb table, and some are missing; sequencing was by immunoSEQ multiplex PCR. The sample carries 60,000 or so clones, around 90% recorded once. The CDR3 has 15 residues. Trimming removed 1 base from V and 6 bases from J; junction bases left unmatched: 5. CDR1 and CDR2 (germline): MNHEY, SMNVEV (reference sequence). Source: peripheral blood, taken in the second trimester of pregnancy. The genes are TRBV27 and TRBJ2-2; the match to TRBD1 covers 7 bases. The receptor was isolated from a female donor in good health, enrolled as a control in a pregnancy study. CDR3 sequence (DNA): TGTGCCAGCAGTTTATACAGGGGCAAGGCCGGGGAGCTGTTTTTT. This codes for CASSLYRGKAGELFF.